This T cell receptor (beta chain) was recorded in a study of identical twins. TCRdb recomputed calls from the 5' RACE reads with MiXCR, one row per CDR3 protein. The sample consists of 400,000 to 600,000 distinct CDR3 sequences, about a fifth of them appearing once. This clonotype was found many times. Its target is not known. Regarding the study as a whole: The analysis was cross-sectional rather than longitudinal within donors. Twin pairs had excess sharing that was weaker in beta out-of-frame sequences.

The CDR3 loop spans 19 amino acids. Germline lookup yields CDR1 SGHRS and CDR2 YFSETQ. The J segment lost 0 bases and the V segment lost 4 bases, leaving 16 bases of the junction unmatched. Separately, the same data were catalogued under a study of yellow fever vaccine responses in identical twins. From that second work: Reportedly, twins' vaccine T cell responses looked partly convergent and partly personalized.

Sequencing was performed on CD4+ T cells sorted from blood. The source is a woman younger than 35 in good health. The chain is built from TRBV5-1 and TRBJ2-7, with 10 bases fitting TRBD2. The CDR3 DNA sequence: TGCGCCAGCAGCAGTAAACAGGGACTAGCGTTGTTACCCTCCTACGAGCAGTACTTC. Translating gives CASSSKQGLALLPSYEQYF.